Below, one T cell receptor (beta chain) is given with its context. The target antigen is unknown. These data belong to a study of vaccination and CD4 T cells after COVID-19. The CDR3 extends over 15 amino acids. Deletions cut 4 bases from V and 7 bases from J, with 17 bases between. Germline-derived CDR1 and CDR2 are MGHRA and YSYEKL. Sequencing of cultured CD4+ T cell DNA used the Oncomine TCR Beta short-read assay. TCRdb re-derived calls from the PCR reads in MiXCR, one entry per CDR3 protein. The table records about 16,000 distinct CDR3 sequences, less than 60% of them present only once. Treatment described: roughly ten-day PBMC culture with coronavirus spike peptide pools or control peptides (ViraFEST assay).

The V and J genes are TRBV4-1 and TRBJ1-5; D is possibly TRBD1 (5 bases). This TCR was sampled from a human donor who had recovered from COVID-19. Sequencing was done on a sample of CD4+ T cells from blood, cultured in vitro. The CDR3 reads CASSPRTGGGQPQHF. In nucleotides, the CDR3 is TGCGCCAGCAGCCCCAGAACCGGGGGAGGGCAGCCCCAGCATTTT.